This T cell receptor (beta chain) appears in the sequencing data of a study of response to subunit inactivated influenza vaccine. Study-wide findings and caveats: It was suggested by the authors that few new T cells are recruited by each seasonal influenza vaccination.

There are 15 residues in the CDR3. Germline V gene data show CDR1 as DFQATT and CDR2 as SNEGSKA (reference sequence). The J segment lost 3 bases and the V segment lost 4 bases, leaving 7 bases of the junction unmatched. This clonotype was seen more than once but under ten times. Its specificity is not known. MiXCR was run by TCRdb on the RT-PCR reads, yielding one entry per CDR3 protein. Counted here are approximately 700,000 distinct CDR3 sequences, roughly 14% occurring once; the ten biggest clones make up around 10%. The rearrangement joins TRBV20-1 to TRBJ2-1; the match to TRBD2 covers 9 bases. Specimen: PBMCs from blood, collected roughly 12 days after vaccination. This TCR derives from a man aged 50-60 years who received an inactivated influenza vaccine. The CDR3 nucleotides read TGCAGTGCTACTCTTAGCGGGAGCATCTACAATGAGCAGTTCTTC. This codes for CSATLSGSIYNEQFF.